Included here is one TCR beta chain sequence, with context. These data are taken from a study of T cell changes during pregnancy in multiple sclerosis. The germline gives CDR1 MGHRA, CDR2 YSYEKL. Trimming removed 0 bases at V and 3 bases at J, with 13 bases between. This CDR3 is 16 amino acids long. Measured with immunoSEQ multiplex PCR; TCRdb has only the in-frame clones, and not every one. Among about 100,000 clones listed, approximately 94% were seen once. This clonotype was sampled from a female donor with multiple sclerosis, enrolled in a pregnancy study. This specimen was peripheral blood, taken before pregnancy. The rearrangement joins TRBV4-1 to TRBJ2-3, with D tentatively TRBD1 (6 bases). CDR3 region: CASSQDLQGPTDTQYF. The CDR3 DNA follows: TGCGCCAGCAGCCAAGATCTACAGGGCCCGACAGATACGCAGTATTTT.